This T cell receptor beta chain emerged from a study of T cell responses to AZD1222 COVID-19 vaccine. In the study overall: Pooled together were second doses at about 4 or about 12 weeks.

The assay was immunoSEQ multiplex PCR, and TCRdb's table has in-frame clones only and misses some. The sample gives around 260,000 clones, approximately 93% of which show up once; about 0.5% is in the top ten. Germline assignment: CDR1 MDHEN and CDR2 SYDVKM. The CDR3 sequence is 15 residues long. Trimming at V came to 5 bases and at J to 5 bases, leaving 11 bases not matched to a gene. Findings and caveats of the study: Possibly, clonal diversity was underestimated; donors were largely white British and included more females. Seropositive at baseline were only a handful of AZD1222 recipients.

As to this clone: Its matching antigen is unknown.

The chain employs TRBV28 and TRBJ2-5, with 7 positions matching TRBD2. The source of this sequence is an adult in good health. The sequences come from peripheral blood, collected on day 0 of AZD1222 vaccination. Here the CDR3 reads CASSGVGGRRETQYF. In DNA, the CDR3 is TGTGCCAGCAGTGGCGTCGGGGGGAGGCGGGAGACCCAGTACTTC. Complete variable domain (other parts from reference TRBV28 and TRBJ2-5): DVKVTQSSRYLVKRTGEKVFLECVQDMDHENMFWYRQDPGLGLRLIYFSYDVKMKEKGDIPEGYSVSREKKERFSLILESASTNQTSMYLCASSGVGGRRETQYFGPGTRLLVL.